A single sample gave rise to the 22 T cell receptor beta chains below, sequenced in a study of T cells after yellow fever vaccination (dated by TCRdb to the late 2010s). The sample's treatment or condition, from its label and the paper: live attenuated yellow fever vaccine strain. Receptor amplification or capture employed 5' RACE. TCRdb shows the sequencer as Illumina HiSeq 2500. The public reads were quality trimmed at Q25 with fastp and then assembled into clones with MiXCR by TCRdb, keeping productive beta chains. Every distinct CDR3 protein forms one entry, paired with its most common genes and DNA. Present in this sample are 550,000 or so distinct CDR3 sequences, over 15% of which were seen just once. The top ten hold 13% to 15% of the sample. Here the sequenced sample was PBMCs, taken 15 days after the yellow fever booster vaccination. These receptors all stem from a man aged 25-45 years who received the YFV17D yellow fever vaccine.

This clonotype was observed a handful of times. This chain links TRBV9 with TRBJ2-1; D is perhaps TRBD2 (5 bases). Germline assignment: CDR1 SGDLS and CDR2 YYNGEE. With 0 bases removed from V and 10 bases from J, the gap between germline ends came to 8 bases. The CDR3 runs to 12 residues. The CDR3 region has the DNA TGTGCCAGCAGCGTAGGGGAGCGGGAGCAGTTCTTC. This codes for CASSVGEREQFF.

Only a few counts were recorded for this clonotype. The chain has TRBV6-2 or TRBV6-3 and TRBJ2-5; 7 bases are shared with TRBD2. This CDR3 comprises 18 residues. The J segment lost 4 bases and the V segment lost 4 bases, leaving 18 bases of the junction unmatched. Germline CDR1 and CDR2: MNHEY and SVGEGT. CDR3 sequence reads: CASSSGDSGPFQVETQYF. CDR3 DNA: TGTGCCAGCAGTTCGGGGGATAGCGGGCCCTTCCAAGTAGAGACCCAGTACTTC.

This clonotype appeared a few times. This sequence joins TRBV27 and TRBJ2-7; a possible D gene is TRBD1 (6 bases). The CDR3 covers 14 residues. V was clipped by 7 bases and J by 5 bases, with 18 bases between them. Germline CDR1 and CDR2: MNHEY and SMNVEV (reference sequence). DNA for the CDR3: TGTGCCAGCAAACGTTCAGGGGTCCGCAACGAGCAGTACTTC. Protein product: CASKRSGVRNEQYF.

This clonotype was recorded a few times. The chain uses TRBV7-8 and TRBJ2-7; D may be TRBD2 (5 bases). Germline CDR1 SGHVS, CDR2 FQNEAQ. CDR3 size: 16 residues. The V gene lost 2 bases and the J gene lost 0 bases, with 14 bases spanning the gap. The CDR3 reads CASSLSQRRDSYEQYF. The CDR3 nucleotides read TGTGCCAGCAGCTTATCCCAGCGGAGAGACTCCTACGAGCAGTACTTC.

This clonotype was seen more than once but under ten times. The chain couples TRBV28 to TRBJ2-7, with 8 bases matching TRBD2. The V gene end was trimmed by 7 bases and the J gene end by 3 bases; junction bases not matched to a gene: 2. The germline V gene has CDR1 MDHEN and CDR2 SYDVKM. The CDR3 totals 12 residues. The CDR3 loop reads CASITSGYEQYF. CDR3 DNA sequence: TGTGCCAGCATTACTAGCGGCTACGAGCAGTACTTC.

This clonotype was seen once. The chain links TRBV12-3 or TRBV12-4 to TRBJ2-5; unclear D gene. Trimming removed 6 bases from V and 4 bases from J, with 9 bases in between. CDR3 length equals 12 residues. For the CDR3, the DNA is TGTGCCAGCAGACGGACGGGAGAGACCCAGTACTTC. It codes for CASRRTGETQYF.

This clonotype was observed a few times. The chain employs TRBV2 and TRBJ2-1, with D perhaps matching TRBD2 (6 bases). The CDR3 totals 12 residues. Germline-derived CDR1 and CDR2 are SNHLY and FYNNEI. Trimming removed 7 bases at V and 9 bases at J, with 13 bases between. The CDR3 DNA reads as TGTGCCAGCACCTCCGCGGGACTTGAGCAGTTCTTC. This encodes CASTSAGLEQFF.

This chain's CDR3 is CSATGTSGMGEQFF. For the CDR3, the DNA is TGCAGTGCAACCGGGACTAGCGGGATGGGCGAGCAGTTCTTC. V and J are TRBV20-1 and TRBJ2-1; the match to TRBD2 covers 13 bases. Trimming cost V 6 bases and J 10 bases; bases outside gene matches: 9. The length of the CDR3 is 14 residues. Per the germline V gene, CDR1 is DFQATT and CDR2 is SNEGSKA (reference sequence).

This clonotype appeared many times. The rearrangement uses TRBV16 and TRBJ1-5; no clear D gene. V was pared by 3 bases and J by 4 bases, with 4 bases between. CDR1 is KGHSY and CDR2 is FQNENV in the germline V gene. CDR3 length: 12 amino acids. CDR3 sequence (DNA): TGTGCCAGCAGCCAGTGGAATCAGCCCCAGCATTTT. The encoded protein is CASSQWNQPQHF.

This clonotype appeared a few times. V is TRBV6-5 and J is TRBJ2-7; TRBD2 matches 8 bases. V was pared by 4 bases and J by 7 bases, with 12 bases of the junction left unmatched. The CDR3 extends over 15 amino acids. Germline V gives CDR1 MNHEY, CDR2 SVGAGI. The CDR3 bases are TGTGCCAGCAGTTCGGAGGGACTAGGACGGGGGGAGCAGTACTTC. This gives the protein CASSSEGLGRGEQYF.

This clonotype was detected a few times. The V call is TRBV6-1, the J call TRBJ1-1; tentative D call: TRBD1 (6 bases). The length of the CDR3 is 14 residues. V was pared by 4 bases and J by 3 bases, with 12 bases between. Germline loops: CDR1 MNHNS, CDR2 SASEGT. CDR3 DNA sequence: TGTGCCAGCAGTGGAGACAGGCATCACACTGAAGCTTTCTTT. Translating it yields CASSGDRHHTEAFF.

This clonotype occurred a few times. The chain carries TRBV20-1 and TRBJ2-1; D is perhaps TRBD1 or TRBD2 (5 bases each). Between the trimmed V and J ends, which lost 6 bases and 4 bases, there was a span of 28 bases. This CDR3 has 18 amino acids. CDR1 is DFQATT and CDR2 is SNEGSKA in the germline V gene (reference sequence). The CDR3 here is CSAFIINNLEGKYNEQFF. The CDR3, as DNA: TGCAGTGCCTTCATCATCAACAATCTTGAGGGGAAATACAATGAGCAGTTCTTC.

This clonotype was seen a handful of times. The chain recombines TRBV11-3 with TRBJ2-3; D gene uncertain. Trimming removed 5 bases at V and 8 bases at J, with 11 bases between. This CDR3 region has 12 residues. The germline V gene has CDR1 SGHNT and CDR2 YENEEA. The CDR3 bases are TGTGCCAGCAGCATTGATGGCCGTACGCAGTATTTT. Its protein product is CASSIDGRTQYF.

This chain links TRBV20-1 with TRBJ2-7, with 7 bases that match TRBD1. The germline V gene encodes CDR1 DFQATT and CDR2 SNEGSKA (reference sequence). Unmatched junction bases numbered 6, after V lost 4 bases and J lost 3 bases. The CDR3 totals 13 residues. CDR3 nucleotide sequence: TGCAGTGCTAATTCCGGGACAGACTACGAGCAGTACTTC. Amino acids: CSANSGTDYEQYF.

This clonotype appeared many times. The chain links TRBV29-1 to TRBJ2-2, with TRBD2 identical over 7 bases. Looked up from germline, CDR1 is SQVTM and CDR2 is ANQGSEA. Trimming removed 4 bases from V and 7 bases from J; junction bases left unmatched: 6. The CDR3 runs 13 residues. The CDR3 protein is CSVGHGGNGELFF. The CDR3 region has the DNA TGCAGCGTTGGCCACGGGGGGAACGGGGAGCTGTTTTTT.

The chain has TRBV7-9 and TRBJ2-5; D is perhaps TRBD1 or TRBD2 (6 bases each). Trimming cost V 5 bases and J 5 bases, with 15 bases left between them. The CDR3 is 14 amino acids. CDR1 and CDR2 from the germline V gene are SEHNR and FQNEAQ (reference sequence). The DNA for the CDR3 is TGTGCCAGCAGCATTTACAGGGCGGGGGAGACCCAGTACTTC. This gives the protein CASSIYRAGETQYF.

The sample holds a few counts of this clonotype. The chain's CDR3 is CASSLAGGPKADTQYF. For the CDR3, the DNA is TGTGCCAGCAGCTTAGCGGGAGGGCCAAAGGCAGATACGCAGTATTTT. This rearrangement joins TRBV7-2 to TRBJ2-3; 7 bases match TRBD2. Germline V gives CDR1 SGHTA, CDR2 FQGNSA. This CDR3 has 16 amino acids. Unmatched junction bases numbered 7, after V lost 0 bases and J lost 4 bases.

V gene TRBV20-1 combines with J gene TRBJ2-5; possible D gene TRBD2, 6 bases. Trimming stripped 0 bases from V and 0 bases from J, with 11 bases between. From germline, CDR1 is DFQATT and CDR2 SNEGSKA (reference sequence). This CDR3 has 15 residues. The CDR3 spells CSAREGSGNQETQYF. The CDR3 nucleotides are TGCAGTGCTAGAGAGGGTAGCGGAAACCAAGAGACCCAGTACTTC.

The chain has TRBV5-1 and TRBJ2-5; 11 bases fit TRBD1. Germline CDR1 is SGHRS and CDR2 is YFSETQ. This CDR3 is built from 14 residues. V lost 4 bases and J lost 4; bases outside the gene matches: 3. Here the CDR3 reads CASSIGQGAETQYF. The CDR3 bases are TGCGCCAGCAGCATTGGACAGGGGGCAGAGACCCAGTACTTC.

The CDR3 sequence: CAWSGTDSNQPQHF. CDR3 nucleotides: TGTGCCTGGAGCGGGACAGATAGCAATCAGCCCCAGCATTTT. J is TRBJ1-5 and V is TRBV30, with 7 bases fitting TRBD1. Germline lookup yields CDR1 GTSNPN and CDR2 SVGIG (reference sequence). V lost 3 bases to trimming and J lost 0 bases; unmatched junction nucleotides: 2. The CDR3 runs to 14 residues.

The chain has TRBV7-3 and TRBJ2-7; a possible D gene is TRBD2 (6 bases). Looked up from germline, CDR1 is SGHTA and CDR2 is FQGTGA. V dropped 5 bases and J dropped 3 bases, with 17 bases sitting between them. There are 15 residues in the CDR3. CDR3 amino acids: CASSPQAGSFYEQYF. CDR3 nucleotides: TGTGCCAGCAGCCCTCAGGCGGGGTCATTCTACGAGCAGTACTTC.

The CDR3 is CASSLGLAGVSTDTQYF. The CDR3 bases are TGTGCCAGCAGCTTGGGACTAGCGGGAGTGAGCACAGATACGCAGTATTTT. This chain connects TRBV7-2 to TRBJ2-3; 14 nucleotides match TRBD2. Germline V gene sequence: CDR1 SGHTA, CDR2 FQGNSA. The CDR3 is made up of 17 amino acids. The J segment lost 0 bases and the V segment lost 3 bases, leaving 2 bases of the junction unmatched.